These T cell receptor beta chains were read from a single sample in a study of neurological immune-mediated disorders. TCRdb re-analysed the 5' RACE reads in MiXCR, keeping a single row per CDR3 protein. The sample lists some 60,000 distinct CDR3 sequences; 9.5% to 12% were seen once. Sequences were obtained from PBMCs. The source of these receptors is a male donor with HTLV-1-associated myelopathy (HAM/TSP). The CDR3 runs from the conserved cysteine through the conserved F or W. Each record gives: V gene, J gene, D gene, CDR3 length, clone size, CDR3 protein, CDR3 DNA. A D gene is named only where the DNA matches it firmly. Clone size is given for some rows only: seen once, a few or many times, or a class if the clone is expanded.

v_call: TRBV15; j_call: TRBJ2-1; d_call: .; cdr3_length: 12; clone_size: many; cdr3_aa: CATSNGYNEQFF; cdr3_nt: TGTGCCACCAGCAACGGCTACAATGAGCAGTTCTTC
v_call: TRBV6-6; j_call: TRBJ1-6; d_call: .; cdr3_length: 14; clone_size: many; cdr3_aa: CASSTRVRDSPLHF; cdr3_nt: TGTGCCAGCAGCACCAGGGTCAGAGATTCACCCCTCCACTTT
v_call: TRBV3-1; j_call: TRBJ1-1; d_call: .; cdr3_length: 14; clone_size: many; cdr3_aa: CASSPPWESTEAFF; cdr3_nt: TGTGCCAGCAGCCCACCGTGGGAGAGCACTGAAGCTTTCTTT
v_call: TRBV4-2; j_call: TRBJ2-2; d_call: TRBD1; cdr3_length: 16; clone_size: many; cdr3_aa: CASSYSTGSRTGELFF; cdr3_nt: TGTGCCAGCAGCTACTCGACAGGGTCTAGAACCGGGGAGCTGTTTTTT
v_call: TRBV6-5; j_call: TRBJ1-1; d_call: TRBD1; cdr3_length: 14; clone_size: .; cdr3_aa: CASTATGANTEAFF; cdr3_nt: TGTGCCAGCACCGCCACAGGGGCGAACACTGAAGCTTTCTTT
v_call: TRBV15; j_call: TRBJ2-1; d_call: .; cdr3_length: 14; clone_size: many; cdr3_aa: CATSRDLASTSQFF; cdr3_nt: TGTGCCACCAGCAGAGATCTCGCCTCGACGAGCCAGTTCTTC
v_call: TRBV5-1; j_call: TRBJ2-5; d_call: .; cdr3_length: 14; clone_size: many; cdr3_aa: CASSMGRIQETQYF; cdr3_nt: TGCGCCAGCAGTATGGGACGGATTCAAGAGACCCAGTACTTC
v_call: TRBV5-1; j_call: TRBJ2-2; d_call: TRBD1; cdr3_length: 14; clone_size: many; cdr3_aa: CASSRDRETGELFF; cdr3_nt: TGCGCCAGCAGCCGGGACAGGGAAACCGGGGAGCTGTTTTTT
v_call: TRBV20-1; j_call: TRBJ2-7; d_call: .; cdr3_length: 15; clone_size: many; cdr3_aa: CSARDRGGYSYEQYF; cdr3_nt: TGCAGTGCTAGAGATAGAGGCGGGTACTCCTACGAGCAGTACTTC
v_call: TRBV20-1; j_call: TRBJ2-5; d_call: TRBD1; cdr3_length: 17; clone_size: many; cdr3_aa: CSARVTPGQADSETQYF; cdr3_nt: TGCAGTGCTAGAGTGACCCCGGGACAGGCAGATTCAGAGACCCAGTACTTC
v_call: TRBV5-1; j_call: TRBJ2-1; d_call: TRBD2; cdr3_length: 17; clone_size: many; cdr3_aa: CASSMGLAGSVGNEQFF; cdr3_nt: TGCGCCAGCAGCATGGGACTAGCGGGGTCTGTAGGCAATGAGCAGTTCTTC
v_call: TRBV28; j_call: TRBJ2-5; d_call: .; cdr3_length: 11; clone_size: .; cdr3_aa: CASSSIETQYF; cdr3_nt: TGTGCCAGCAGTTCGATAGAGACCCAGTACTTC
v_call: TRBV6-5; j_call: TRBJ2-1; d_call: .; cdr3_length: 13; clone_size: .; cdr3_aa: CASSDSTGPPWFF; cdr3_nt: TGTGCCAGCAGTGACTCAACAGGGCCCCCGTGGTTCTTC
v_call: TRBV18; j_call: TRBJ1-1; d_call: .; cdr3_length: 13; clone_size: .; cdr3_aa: CASSQQANTEAFF; cdr3_nt: TGTGCCAGCTCACAACAAGCTAACACTGAAGCTTTCTTT
v_call: TRBV20-1; j_call: TRBJ2-3; d_call: TRBD2; cdr3_length: 14; clone_size: many; cdr3_aa: CSASVRRGADTQYF; cdr3_nt: TGCAGTGCTAGTGTGCGGCGGGGGGCTGATACGCAGTATTTT
v_call: TRBV7-2; j_call: TRBJ1-5; d_call: TRBD1; cdr3_length: 15; clone_size: many; cdr3_aa: CASSSRTGVGQPQHF; cdr3_nt: TGTGCCAGCAGCTCCCGGACAGGGGTTGGACAGCCCCAGCATTTT
v_call: TRBV29-1; j_call: TRBJ2-7; d_call: .; cdr3_length: 14; clone_size: many; cdr3_aa: CSVVRQGNFYEQYF; cdr3_nt: TGCAGCGTTGTCCGGCAGGGGAACTTCTACGAGCAGTACTTC
v_call: TRBV6-6; j_call: TRBJ2-5; d_call: .; cdr3_length: 14; clone_size: many; cdr3_aa: CASSFPSSPETQYF; cdr3_nt: TGTGCCAGCAGTTTCCCGAGTTCTCCAGAGACCCAGTACTTC
v_call: TRBV6-5; j_call: TRBJ2-5; d_call: .; cdr3_length: 14; clone_size: many; cdr3_aa: CASSYYGSQETQYF; cdr3_nt: TGTGCCAGCAGTTACTACGGCAGCCAAGAGACCCAGTACTTC
v_call: TRBV4-3; j_call: TRBJ2-7; d_call: .; cdr3_length: 16; clone_size: many; cdr3_aa: CASSQDKGQRLDEQYF; cdr3_nt: TGCGCCAGCAGCCAAGATAAAGGCCAGAGGTTGGACGAGCAGTACTTC
v_call: TRBV15; j_call: TRBJ1-5; d_call: .; cdr3_length: 16; clone_size: many; cdr3_aa: CATSREYPGLGQPQHF; cdr3_nt: TGTGCCACCAGCAGAGAGTATCCGGGTTTGGGTCAGCCCCAGCATTTT
v_call: TRBV7-9; j_call: TRBJ2-2; d_call: .; cdr3_length: 17; clone_size: many; cdr3_aa: CASSFPPGDLGAGELFF; cdr3_nt: TGTGCCAGCAGCTTCCCCCCCGGAGATTTAGGGGCCGGGGAGCTGTTTTTT
v_call: TRBV6-5; j_call: TRBJ1-2; d_call: .; cdr3_length: 15; clone_size: many; cdr3_aa: CASSSPVQGYYGYTF; cdr3_nt: TGTGCCAGCAGTTCTCCCGTTCAGGGTTACTATGGCTACACCTTC
v_call: TRBV19; j_call: TRBJ2-4; d_call: TRBD1; cdr3_length: 16; clone_size: .; cdr3_aa: CASRRRQGITKNIQYF; cdr3_nt: TGTGCCAGTAGGCGGAGACAGGGGATTACCAAAAACATTCAGTACTTC